This T cell receptor (beta chain) was recorded in a study of T cells after yellow fever vaccination. TCRdb re-analysed the 5' RACE reads in MiXCR, keeping a single row per CDR3 protein. The repertoire holds more than 250,000 distinct CDR3 sequences, with around 6.8% as singletons. Concerning this clonotype: What it binds is unknown.

Study outcomes and limitations: Post-booster repertoires contained most primary-vaccination clones again (about 95% CD4, roughly 90% CD8).

Sequences were derived from PBMCs, sampled about 41 days after the first yellow fever vaccination. This receptor was identified in a man between 18 and 35 years old who received the YFV17D yellow fever vaccine.

CDR3 residues: CASSSLSGGGYEQYF. The CDR3 DNA reads TGTGCCAGCAGCTCACTTAGCGGGGGGGGGTACGAGCAGTACTTC. The chain has TRBV7-2 and TRBJ2-7; 11 nucleotides match TRBD2. Germline-derived CDR1 and CDR2 are SGHTA and FQGNSA. The CDR3 has 15 amino acids. Trimming took 4 bases from V and 4 from J; bases not matched to a gene: 6.